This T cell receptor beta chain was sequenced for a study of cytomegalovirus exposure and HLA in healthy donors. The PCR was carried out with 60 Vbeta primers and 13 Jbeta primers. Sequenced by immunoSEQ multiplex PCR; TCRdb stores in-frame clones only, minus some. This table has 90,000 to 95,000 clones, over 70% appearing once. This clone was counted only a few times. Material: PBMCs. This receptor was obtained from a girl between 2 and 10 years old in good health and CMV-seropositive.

The CDR3 coding sequence is TGCGCCAGCAGCTCAAGGACTAGCGGGAGCTCAGATACGCAGTATTTT. It codes for CASSSRTSGSSDTQYF. This sequence joins TRBV5-1 and TRBJ2-3; TRBD2 matches 13 bases. V gave up 3 bases and J gave up 4 bases; unmatched junction bases: 5. CDR3 length: 16 residues. Germline CDR1 and CDR2: SGHRS and YFSETQ.